The clone carrying this T cell receptor (beta chain) appeared once. Its matching antigen is unknown. The ends were cut back, 4 bases at V and 1 base at J, with 13 bases in the middle. Germline lookup yields CDR1 MGHRA and CDR2 YSYEKL. The CDR3 runs 15 residues. PCR involved 60 Vbeta and 13 Jbeta primers. This table comes from immunoSEQ multiplex PCR, and its TCRdb copy is limited to in-frame clones, with some not included. Of fewer than 100,000 clones listed, roughly three quarters are singletons. This entry belongs to a study of cytomegalovirus exposure and HLA in healthy donors. Overall study results and limits: Most CMV-associated TCR beta chains were later found to appear HLA-restricted. TCR beta V- and J-gene trimming, according to a later analysis, was linked to a missense DCLRE1C variant. Later findings reportedly placed an Asian-associated ancestry cluster below the roughly 690-donor mean for N-insertions.

This sequence joins TRBV4-1 and TRBJ1-2; D is perhaps TRBD1 (6 bases). The sequenced sample was PBMCs. The source is a female donor in good health and CMV-seronegative. In DNA, the CDR3 is TGCGCCAGCAGCCGAAGGGACAACTATAACTATGGCTACACCTTC. Amino acid sequence: CASSRRDNYNYGYTF.